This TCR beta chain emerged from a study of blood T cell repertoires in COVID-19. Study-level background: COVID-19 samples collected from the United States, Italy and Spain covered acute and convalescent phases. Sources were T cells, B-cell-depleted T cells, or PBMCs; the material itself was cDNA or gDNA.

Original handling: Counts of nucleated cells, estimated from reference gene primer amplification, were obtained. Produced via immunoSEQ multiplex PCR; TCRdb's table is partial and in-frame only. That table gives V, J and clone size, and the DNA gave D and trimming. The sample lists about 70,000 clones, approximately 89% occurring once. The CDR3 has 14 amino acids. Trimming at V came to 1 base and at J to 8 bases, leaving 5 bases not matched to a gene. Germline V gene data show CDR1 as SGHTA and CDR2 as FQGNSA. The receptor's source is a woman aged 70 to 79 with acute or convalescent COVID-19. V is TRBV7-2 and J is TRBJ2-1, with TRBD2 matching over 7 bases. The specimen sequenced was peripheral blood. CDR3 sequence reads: CASSLGGRNHEQFF. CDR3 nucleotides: TGTGCCAGCAGCTTAGGCGGGAGAAACCATGAGCAGTTCTTC.